The clone carrying this T cell receptor beta chain was recorded once. Its cognate antigen is unknown. Each subset's genomic DNA was split evenly across several immunoSEQ plates. The table came from immunoSEQ multiplex PCR; TCRdb's copy has only in-frame clones and leaves some out. The sample comprises roughly 1 million clones, approximately 78% of which are singletons, and approximately 0.56% rests with the top ten. The sample belongs to a study of shared clonotypes between healthy human individuals. Broader study findings: Relative to clonotypes present in all four donors, those not shared had lower generation probabilities. Sorted-subset sequencing was shown by rarefaction to be incomplete despite large depth.

The donor cohort consisted entirely of Caucasian adults residing in Nashville, Tennessee. CDR1 is LGHNA and CDR2 is YSLEER in the germline V gene. This CDR3 is built from 16 residues. V lost 4 bases and J lost 1; bases outside the gene matches: 5. The clonotype comes from a young man in good health. Some clones in this sample may be carry-over from other donors' samples. This chain uses TRBV4-3 with TRBJ2-2, with 8 bases that match TRBD1. Sequenced sample: memory CD4+ T cells from PBMCs. Subset meaning: CD45RA-negative fraction. CDR3 DNA: TGCGCCAGCAGCCGACGGACAGGGCGGAACACCGGGGAGCTGTTTTTT. Its protein is CASSRRTGRNTGELFF.